Reported below is one T cell receptor (beta chain). What it binds is not known. Expressed TCRB transcripts were sequenced because the isolated RNA had all been reverse transcribed beforehand. Generated by immunoSEQ multiplex PCR, the TCRdb table keeps only in-frame clones and is missing some. This table has about 23,000 clones, more than 45% appearing once. The sample belongs to a study of beta chain features in type 1 diabetes. Regarding the study as a whole: Type 1 diabetes patients had TCRB CDR3s that were shorter (moderately but significantly so) in all four CD4+ subsets.

This CDR3 region has 13 residues. V lost 7 bases, J lost 7 bases, and 3 bases stayed unmatched. CDR1 is MDHEN and CDR2 is SYDVKM in the germline V gene. This sequence joins TRBV28 and TRBJ2-1; 11 bases are a match to TRBD1. The sequenced sample was stem cell memory CD4+ T cells from blood. The clonotype originates from a man aged 18 to 29 with type 1 diabetes. CDR3 bases: TGTGCCAGCAAGGACAGGGGGCGGAATGAGCAGTTCTTC. Its protein product is CASKDRGRNEQFF.